Listed below are T cell receptor beta chains from one sample, sequenced in a study of OX40 agonist ivuxolimab in advanced cancers. Some clones are missing from TCRdb's copy, which holds only in-frame ones; the method was immunoSEQ multiplex PCR. The data contain tens of thousands of clones, approximately 86% of them singletons. The material was CD4+ or CD8+ T cells sorted from blood, obtained in a trial of the OX40 agonist ivuxolimab. These receptors all stem from an adult with an advanced solid tumor such as melanoma, head and neck, liver or kidney cancer. CDR3s include the opening cysteine and the closing phenylalanine or tryptophan. Fields, in order: J gene, D gene, clone size, V gene, CDR3 DNA, CDR3 protein. A D gene is named only where the DNA matches it firmly. Clone size is given for some rows only: seen once, a few or many times, or a class if the clone is expanded.

j_call: TRBJ2-7; d_call: -; clone_size: -; v_call: TRBV15; cdr3_nt: TGTGCCACCAGCAGAGTACGGCACTACGAGCAGTACTTC; cdr3_aa: CATSRVRHYEQYF
j_call: TRBJ2-3; d_call: TRBD2; clone_size: -; v_call: TRBV9; cdr3_nt: TGTGCCAGCAGCCTACCGGGACTAGCGGGGACGGATACGCAGTATTTT; cdr3_aa: CASSLPGLAGTDTQYF
j_call: TRBJ2-7; d_call: TRBD1; clone_size: -; v_call: TRBV28; cdr3_nt: TGTGCCAGTTCCTGGCAGGGACAGGGCCACGAGCAGTACTTC; cdr3_aa: CASSWQGQGHEQYF
j_call: TRBJ2-3; d_call: -; clone_size: -; v_call: TRBV11-2; cdr3_nt: TGTGCCAGCAGCTCTGTTGGGCCAGATACGCAGTATTTT; cdr3_aa: CASSSVGPDTQYF
j_call: TRBJ2-2; d_call: -; clone_size: once; v_call: TRBV12-5; cdr3_nt: TGTGCTAGTGGTTCCGATAAAACAAGCGCCGGGGAGCTGTTTTTT; cdr3_aa: CASGSDKTSAGELFF
j_call: TRBJ1-1; d_call: -; clone_size: few; v_call: TRBV7-7; cdr3_nt: TGTGCCAGCAGCCGGGGGATGAACACTGAAGCTTTCTTT; cdr3_aa: CASSRGMNTEAFF
j_call: TRBJ2-7; d_call: TRBD2; clone_size: -; v_call: TRBV28; cdr3_nt: TGTGCCAGCAGAACTAGCGGGAGTGAGGGCTACGAGCAGTACTTC; cdr3_aa: CASRTSGSEGYEQYF
j_call: TRBJ1-2; d_call: -; clone_size: once; v_call: TRBV9; cdr3_nt: TGTGCCAGCAGCGTTGGGGGAGGGGACTATGGCTACACCTTC; cdr3_aa: CASSVGGGDYGYTF
j_call: TRBJ2-3; d_call: -; clone_size: -; v_call: TRBV28; cdr3_nt: TGTGCCAGCAGTTTTATTAGCTTGATGGCAGATACGCAGTATTTT; cdr3_aa: CASSFISLMADTQYF
j_call: TRBJ2-1; d_call: -; clone_size: few; v_call: TRBV7-8; cdr3_nt: TGTGCCAGCAGCTTAGCGGGGGGCTTGAATGAGCAGTTCTTC; cdr3_aa: CASSLAGGLNEQFF
j_call: TRBJ1-1; d_call: -; clone_size: -; v_call: TRBV7-8; cdr3_nt: TGTGCCAGCAGCTTAGCGGGGGGCCCGGCGAACACTGAAGCTTTCTTT; cdr3_aa: CASSLAGGPANTEAFF
j_call: TRBJ2-1; d_call: -; clone_size: -; v_call: TRBV18; cdr3_nt: TGTGCCAGCTCACCGTCGGCCTTCTCCTACAATGAGCAGTTCTTC; cdr3_aa: CASSPSAFSYNEQFF
j_call: TRBJ1-1; d_call: -; clone_size: -; v_call: TRBV6-5; cdr3_nt: TGTGCCAGCAGTTATTTCCCGGGGAGCACTGAAGCTTTCTTT; cdr3_aa: CASSYFPGSTEAFF
j_call: TRBJ1-1; d_call: -; clone_size: -; v_call: TRBV5-1; cdr3_nt: TGCGCCAGCAACCCGGGACACATGGTTGAAGCTTTCTTT; cdr3_aa: CASNPGHMVEAFF
j_call: TRBJ2-3; d_call: TRBD2; clone_size: -; v_call: TRBV4-2; cdr3_nt: TGTGCCAGCAGCCAAGATAGGGCGGGGGGGATTGAGACGCAGTATTTT; cdr3_aa: CASSQDRAGGIETQYF
j_call: TRBJ1-1; d_call: -; clone_size: -; v_call: TRBV19; cdr3_nt: TGTGCCAGTAGTCCCCTTCCCACGAACACTGAAGCTTTCTTT; cdr3_aa: CASSPLPTNTEAFF
j_call: TRBJ2-2; d_call: -; clone_size: -; v_call: TRBV19; cdr3_nt: TGTGCCAGTAGTAGGGACATAAACACCGGGGAGCTGTTTTTT; cdr3_aa: CASSRDINTGELFF
j_call: TRBJ2-3; d_call: TRBD1; clone_size: -; v_call: TRBV4-2; cdr3_nt: TGTGCCAGCAGCCCGACAGGGTTCGATACGCAGTATTTT; cdr3_aa: CASSPTGFDTQYF
j_call: TRBJ1-4; d_call: -; clone_size: once; v_call: TRBV6-6; cdr3_nt: TGTGCCAGCAGAGGAGGGGGGGAAAAACTGTTTTTT; cdr3_aa: CASRGGGEKLFF
j_call: TRBJ2-7; d_call: TRBD2; clone_size: -; v_call: TRBV6-6; cdr3_nt: TGTGCCAGCAGTCCCACGACTAGCGGGATCTACGAGCAGTACTTC; cdr3_aa: CASSPTTSGIYEQYF
j_call: TRBJ2-3; d_call: TRBD2; clone_size: -; v_call: TRBV11-3; cdr3_nt: TGTGCCAGCAGACCTCATAGCGGGAGACAAGATACGCAGTATTTT; cdr3_aa: CASRPHSGRQDTQYF
j_call: TRBJ2-1; d_call: TRBD2; clone_size: -; v_call: TRBV27; cdr3_nt: TGTGCCAGCAGTTTCCCCGGACTAGCAGCCGAGGGTGAGCAGTTCTTC; cdr3_aa: CASSFPGLAAEGEQFF
j_call: TRBJ1-2; d_call: -; clone_size: -; v_call: TRBV5-1; cdr3_nt: TGCGCCAGCAGCGGTACAGCTAACTATGGCTACACCTTC; cdr3_aa: CASSGTANYGYTF
j_call: TRBJ2-3; d_call: -; clone_size: few; v_call: TRBV7-9; cdr3_nt: TGTGCCAGCAGCGGCCGAGAACGCGTTTACACAGATACGCAGTATTTT; cdr3_aa: CASSGRERVYTDTQYF
j_call: TRBJ2-3; d_call: -; clone_size: -; v_call: TRBV18; cdr3_nt: TGTGCCAGCTCACCAGGTTTTACAAGCACAGATACGCAGTATTTT; cdr3_aa: CASSPGFTSTDTQYF
j_call: TRBJ2-1; d_call: TRBD1; clone_size: -; v_call: TRBV27; cdr3_nt: TGTGCCAGCAGTTTAACCCCCGGGACAGGGGTCAATGAGCAGTTCTTC; cdr3_aa: CASSLTPGTGVNEQFF
j_call: TRBJ1-2; d_call: -; clone_size: -; v_call: TRBV20-1; cdr3_nt: TGCAGCGCCCCCCGGCAGGGGGGCTACACCTTC; cdr3_aa: CSAPRQGGYTF
j_call: TRBJ2-7; d_call: TRBD1; clone_size: -; v_call: TRBV6-1; cdr3_nt: TGTGCCAGCAGTGAAGGACAGGGTCCCTCCTACGAGCAGTACTTC; cdr3_aa: CASSEGQGPSYEQYF
j_call: TRBJ2-3; d_call: -; clone_size: few; v_call: TRBV4-1; cdr3_nt: TGCGCCAGCAGCCGACGGCGGTCGTCGACAGATACGCAGTATTTT; cdr3_aa: CASSRRRSSTDTQYF
j_call: TRBJ1-4; d_call: -; clone_size: -; v_call: TRBV21-1; cdr3_nt: TGTGCCAGCAGCAAAGGAGACAGGGACCATGAAAAACTGTTTTTT; cdr3_aa: CASSKGDRDHEKLFF
j_call: TRBJ2-7; d_call: TRBD2; clone_size: -; v_call: TRBV4-2; cdr3_nt: TGTGCCAGCAGCCCCAGCCCCGGGACTAGTAACTACGAGCAGTACTTC; cdr3_aa: CASSPSPGTSNYEQYF
j_call: TRBJ1-2; d_call: TRBD1; clone_size: -; v_call: TRBV7-9; cdr3_nt: TGTGCCAGCAGCTCCCCCGGACAGGGCCAGTATGGCTACACCTTC; cdr3_aa: CASSSPGQGQYGYTF
j_call: TRBJ2-7; d_call: -; clone_size: -; v_call: TRBV4-1; cdr3_nt: TGCGCCAGCAGCCAAGAATCATTGGAGGGGAACGAGCAGTACTTC; cdr3_aa: CASSQESLEGNEQYF
j_call: TRBJ1-1; d_call: -; clone_size: -; v_call: TRBV7-2; cdr3_nt: TGTGCCAGCAGCTTAGGGGCAGGAAAAGCTTTCTTT; cdr3_aa: CASSLGAGKAFF
j_call: TRBJ2-7; d_call: TRBD1; clone_size: -; v_call: TRBV7-8; cdr3_nt: TGTGCCAGCAGCACCTTGACAGGGTGGAACGAGCAGTACTTC; cdr3_aa: CASSTLTGWNEQYF
j_call: TRBJ2-1; d_call: TRBD2; clone_size: -; v_call: TRBV28; cdr3_nt: TGTGCCAGCAGTTCCTCCCCACTAGCGGAATACAATGAGCAGTTCTTC; cdr3_aa: CASSSSPLAEYNEQFF
j_call: TRBJ1-4; d_call: -; clone_size: -; v_call: TRBV5-4; cdr3_nt: TGTGCCAGCAGCTTGGTGGGGCCTAATGAAAAACTGTTTTTT; cdr3_aa: CASSLVGPNEKLFF
j_call: TRBJ1-1; d_call: -; clone_size: -; v_call: TRBV7-9; cdr3_nt: TGTGCCAGCAGCTATACCGACGCAGGCAACACTGAAGCTTTCTTT; cdr3_aa: CASSYTDAGNTEAFF
j_call: TRBJ1-6; d_call: TRBD1; clone_size: -; v_call: TRBV6-4; cdr3_nt: TGTGCCAGCAGTGACTCACGGGGACAGGGTTCCTCAGGTTCACCCCTCCACTTT; cdr3_aa: CASSDSRGQGSSGSPLHF
j_call: TRBJ1-2; d_call: -; clone_size: -; v_call: TRBV28; cdr3_nt: TGTGCCAGCAGTTTTGATGGGGCCGACAAACATAACTATGGCTACACCTTC; cdr3_aa: CASSFDGADKHNYGYTF
j_call: TRBJ2-7; d_call: TRBD1; clone_size: -; v_call: TRBV7-9; cdr3_nt: TGTGCCAGCAGCTTACCGGGACAGCCCTACGAGCAGTACTTC; cdr3_aa: CASSLPGQPYEQYF
j_call: TRBJ1-2; d_call: TRBD1; clone_size: medium-sized; v_call: TRBV25-1; cdr3_nt: TGTGCCATCAATAAAGGGGGCGACTATGGCTACACCTTC; cdr3_aa: CAINKGGDYGYTF
j_call: TRBJ2-1; d_call: -; clone_size: -; v_call: TRBV5-4; cdr3_nt: TGTGCCAGCAGCAGAACGGGACTTGACAATGAGCAGTTCTTC; cdr3_aa: CASSRTGLDNEQFF
j_call: TRBJ2-1; d_call: TRBD2; clone_size: -; v_call: TRBV6-6; cdr3_nt: TGTGCCAGCAGACGCGGACTAGCGGGGGAAAATGAGCAGTTCTTC; cdr3_aa: CASRRGLAGENEQFF
j_call: TRBJ2-7; d_call: TRBD1; clone_size: once; v_call: TRBV28; cdr3_nt: TGTGCCAGCAGTTTAGCGGGTAGGGGACAGTTCCCCTACGAGCAGTACTTC; cdr3_aa: CASSLAGRGQFPYEQYF
j_call: TRBJ2-1; d_call: -; clone_size: -; v_call: TRBV13; cdr3_nt: TGTGCCAGCAGCTTAGGGGTGGCAGGGGGGGATGAGCAGTTCTTC; cdr3_aa: CASSLGVAGGDEQFF
j_call: TRBJ1-5; d_call: -; clone_size: -; v_call: TRBV30; cdr3_nt: TGTGCCTGGAGTGAGGGAGATCAGCCCCAGCATTTT; cdr3_aa: CAWSEGDQPQHF
j_call: TRBJ1-2; d_call: -; clone_size: medium-sized; v_call: TRBV4-3; cdr3_nt: TGCGCCAGCAGCCAAGAGGCAGGGCCCTACTATGGCTACACCTTC; cdr3_aa: CASSQEAGPYYGYTF
j_call: TRBJ2-2; d_call: -; clone_size: -; v_call: TRBV4-3; cdr3_nt: TGCGCCAGCAGCCAAGTAGAACACAACACCGGGGAGCTGTTTTTT; cdr3_aa: CASSQVEHNTGELFF
j_call: TRBJ1-1; d_call: -; clone_size: -; v_call: TRBV29-1; cdr3_nt: TGCAGCGTTGGGGCATCCCTGAACACTGAAGCTTTCTTT; cdr3_aa: CSVGASLNTEAFF
j_call: TRBJ1-6; d_call: -; clone_size: few; v_call: TRBV2; cdr3_nt: TGTGCCAGCAGTGACATCCGGGCGGGGAGCTCCTATAATTCACCCCTCCACTTT; cdr3_aa: CASSDIRAGSSYNSPLHF